Presented here are 13 T cell receptor beta chains from one specimen sequenced in a study of chemoradiotherapy in HPV16-positive cancers. Data came from immunoSEQ multiplex PCR; TCRdb stores just in-frame clones and leaves some out. The profile shows 17,000 or so clones, 85% to 95% of them singletons. The material was blood, obtained from a patient who underwent chemoradiotherapy. The receptors derive from a human donor with HPV-associated anogenital cancer.

The chain links TRBV12-2 to TRBJ1-2; TRBD1, the D gene given by the table, was not confirmed from the DNA. TRBV12-2 is a known pseudogene. This CDR3 is built from 20 residues. This chain's CDR3 is CASRLAPSSAARDRSYGYTF. The CDR3 coding sequence is TGTGCAAGTCGCTTAGCACCGAGCAGCGCCGCGAGGGACAGGAGCTATGGCTACACCTTC.

This chain connects TRBV2 to TRBJ1-5; the match to TRBD1 covers 9 bases. CDR1 is SNHLY and CDR2 is FYNNEI in the germline V gene. This CDR3 comprises 16 residues. V was pared by 5 bases and J by 5 bases, with 10 bases of the junction left unmatched. The CDR3 region has the DNA TGTGCCAGCAGTACCCCGGGACAGGGCTATGATCAGCCCCAGCATTTT. Protein product: CASSTPGQGYDQPQHF.

In regard to this clone: The CDR3 does not end in the conserved phenylalanine or tryptophan, so this is likely a read error. The limits of the CDR3 on the DNA are not certain, so only TCRdb's listed CDR3 is given. CDR3 protein: CASSESKGDPLFV. The chain joins TRBV10-1 to TRBJ1-1. Ends included, the CDR3 has 13 residues. Germline V gene lookup returns CDR1 WNHNN and CDR2 SYGVQD (reference sequence).

For the CDR3, the DNA is TGCGCCAGCAGCTTGGACAGGGGGACGAACACTGAAGCTTTCTTT. Residues: CASSLDRGTNTEAFF. The genes are TRBV5-1 and TRBJ1-1, with 8 bases aligning to TRBD1. The CDR3 has 15 amino acids. The V and J ends lost 0 bases and 1 base, in that order; junction bases with no gene match: 2. The germline V gene has CDR1 SGHRS and CDR2 YFSETQ.

This rearrangement joins TRBV30 to TRBJ1-2, with D possibly TRBD1 on 6 matching bases. The V end was cut by 4 bases, the J end by 5 bases, with 14 bases between. The V gene's germline CDR1 is GTSNPN and CDR2 SVGIG (reference sequence). The CDR3 is made up of 13 amino acids. CDR3 sequence (DNA): TGTGCCTGGAAATCGGGGGGGGCGTATGGCTACACCTTC. Translated, it gives CAWKSGGAYGYTF.

This chain connects TRBV9 to TRBJ2-3; D gene uncertain. With 3 bases removed from V and 4 bases from J, the gap between germline ends came to 6 bases. The CDR3 totals 12 residues. Germline V gives CDR1 SGDLS, CDR2 YYNGEE. CDR3 sequence reads: CASSAFADTQYF. The CDR3 nucleotides are TGTGCCAGCAGCGCTTTCGCAGATACGCAGTATTTT.

This clone was detected once. The chain combines TRBV5-8 with TRBJ2-3, with 9 bases identical to TRBD2. Per the germline V gene, CDR1 is SGHTS and CDR2 is YDEGEE. This CDR3 region has 16 residues. J gave up 3 bases and V 2 bases, and 7 bases lay outside the gene matches. This CDR3 reads CASSFGAGGLTDTQYF. For the CDR3, the DNA is TGTGCCAGCAGCTTCGGGGCGGGGGGGCTAACAGATACGCAGTATTTT.

This chain uses TRBV2 with TRBJ2-7, with TRBD2 matching over 10 bases. This CDR3 has 15 residues. The germline gives CDR1 SNHLY, CDR2 FYNNEI. Germline trimming cut 6 bases from V and 3 bases from J; bases unmatched to any gene: 8. The CDR3 DNA reads TGTGCCAGCAGCCCTAGCGGGGGAGTTGTCTACGAGCAGTACTTC. Amino acids: CASSPSGGVVYEQYF.

The J gene is TRBJ1-5, the V gene TRBV6-5; 8 bases agree with TRBD1. CDR3 length: 15 residues. V was pared by 6 bases and J by 2 bases, with 6 bases of the junction left unmatched. Germline CDR1 is MNHEY and CDR2 is SVGAGI. The CDR3 DNA follows: TGTGCCAGCAGAACAGGGGGAGGGGGCAATCAGCCCCAGCATTTT. Translating gives CASRTGGGGNQPQHF.

CDR3: CASSETANTGELFF. CDR3 DNA sequence: TGTGCCAGCAGTGAGACTGCGAACACCGGGGAGCTGTTTTTT. The rearrangement uses TRBV25-1 and TRBJ2-2; D is uncertain. This CDR3 region has 14 residues. V was cut by 3 bases and J by 0 bases, with 5 bases left in between. CDR1 is MGHDK, CDR2 SYGVNS, per germline.

The chain recombines TRBV7-2 with TRBJ2-5; the D is unclear. Germline V gives CDR1 SGHTA, CDR2 FQGNSA. V lost 0 bases to trimming and J lost 1 base, with 6 bases between them. This CDR3 is 14 amino acids long. Here the CDR3 reads CASSLAGAQETQYF. The CDR3 DNA sequence: TGTGCCAGCAGCTTAGCAGGCGCCCAAGAGACCCAGTACTTC.

The rearrangement uses TRBV7-2 and TRBJ2-3, with 16 bases lining up with TRBD2. Trimming removed 2 bases from V and 11 bases from J; junction bases left unmatched: 7. Germline V gene lookup returns CDR1 SGHTA and CDR2 FQGNSA. The CDR3 spans 16 residues. The CDR3 loop is CASSLRGLAGGRRQYF. In DNA, the CDR3 is TGTGCCAGCAGCTTACGGGGACTAGCGGGGGGGCGTAGGCAGTATTTT.

This clone has just one count. The gene calls are TRBV9 and TRBJ2-3; D is ambiguous. V gave up 2 bases and J gave up 1 base, with 11 bases separating them. The CDR3 is 15 residues long. The V gene's germline CDR1 is SGDLS and CDR2 YYNGEE. CDR3 DNA: TGTGCCAGCAGCGTTGAAGGCGCGGGCACAGATACGCAGTATTTT. It is translated as CASSVEGAGTDTQYF.